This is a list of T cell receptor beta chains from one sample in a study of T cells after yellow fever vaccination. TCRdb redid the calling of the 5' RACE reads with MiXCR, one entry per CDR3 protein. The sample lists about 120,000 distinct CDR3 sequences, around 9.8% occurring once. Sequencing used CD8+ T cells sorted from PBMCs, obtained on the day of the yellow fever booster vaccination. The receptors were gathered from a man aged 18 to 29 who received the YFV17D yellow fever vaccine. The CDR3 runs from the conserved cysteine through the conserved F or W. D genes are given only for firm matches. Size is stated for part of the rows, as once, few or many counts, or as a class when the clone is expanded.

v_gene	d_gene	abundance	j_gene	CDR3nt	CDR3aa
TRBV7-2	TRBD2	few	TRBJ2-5	TGTGCCAGCAGCTTTGGAGCGGGGGGTTGGGAGACCCAGTACTTC	CASSFGAGGWETQYF
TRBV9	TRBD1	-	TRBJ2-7	TGTGCCAGCAGCCCCCGGGGGACAGGAAGTCCCTACGAGCAGTACTTC	CASSPRGTGSPYEQYF
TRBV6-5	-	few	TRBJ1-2	TGTGCCAGCAGTTACTCCGGGGGGCAAGGTGGCTACACCTTC	CASSYSGGQGGYTF
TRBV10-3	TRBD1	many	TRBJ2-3	TGTGCCATCAGAGAGACAGGGGGCTATAGCACAGATACGCAGTATTTT	CAIRETGGYSTDTQYF
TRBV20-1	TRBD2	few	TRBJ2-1	TGCAGTGCCTGGACTAGCGGGGATGGGCATGAGCAGTTCTTC	CSAWTSGDGHEQFF
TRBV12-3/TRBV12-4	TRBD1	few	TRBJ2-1	TGTGCCAGCAACAACAGGGGTGAGCAGTTCTTC	CASNNRGEQFF
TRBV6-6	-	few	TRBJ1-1	TGTGCCAGCAGTGCCAACTTTGAAGCTTTCTTT	CASSANFEAFF
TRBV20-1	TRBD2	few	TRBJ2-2	TGCAGTGCTAGAGAAAGGCTAGCGGGGCCCTCCCGGGAGCTGTTTTTT	CSARERLAGPSRELFF
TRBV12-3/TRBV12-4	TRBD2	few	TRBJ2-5	TGTGCCAGCAGTTTTAGCTCTAGCGGGGGGCAAGAGACCCAGTACTTC	CASSFSSSGGQETQYF
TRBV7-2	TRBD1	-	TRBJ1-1	TGTGCCAGCGAAACAGGGGGCGTGTACACTGAAGCTTTCTTT	CASETGGVYTEAFF
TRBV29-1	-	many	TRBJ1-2	TGCAGCGTTGAAGACGGCAGTAACTATGGCTACACCTTC	CSVEDGSNYGYTF
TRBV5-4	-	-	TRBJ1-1	TGTGCCAGCAGCCCGGGAGGGGGGGGGCCTGAAGCTTTCTTT	CASSPGGGGPEAFF
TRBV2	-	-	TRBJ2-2	TGTGCCAGCAGTGATTCCCGCCATCGGGACACCGGGGAGCTGTTTTTT	CASSDSRHRDTGELFF
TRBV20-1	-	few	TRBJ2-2	TGCAGTGCTAGAGACCGGACAGTGAACACCGGGGAGCTGTTTTTT	CSARDRTVNTGELFF
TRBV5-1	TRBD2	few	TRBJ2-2	TGCGCCAGCCGGGACTACCCGAACACCGGGGAGCTGTTTTTT	CASRDYPNTGELFF
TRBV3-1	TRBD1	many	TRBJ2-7	TGTGCCAGCAGCCAACCCCGGGACAGCTACGAGCAGTACTTC	CASSQPRDSYEQYF
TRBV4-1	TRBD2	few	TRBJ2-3	TGCGCCAGCAGCCTCCTGACTAGCGGGGGGGCCCAGTATTTT	CASSLLTSGGAQYF
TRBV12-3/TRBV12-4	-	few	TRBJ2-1	TGTGCCAGCAGTTTTGGGGGGGCGTACAATGAGCAGTTCTTC	CASSFGGAYNEQFF
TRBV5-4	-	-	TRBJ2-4	TGTGCCAGCAGCTCCGGGGGTAGAGACAACATTCAGTACTTC	CASSSGGRDNIQYF
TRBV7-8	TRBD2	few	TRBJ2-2	TGTGCCAGCAGTTCCGTTCCGACTAGCGGGGGGCTCAACACCGGGGAGCTGTTTTTT	CASSSVPTSGGLNTGELFF
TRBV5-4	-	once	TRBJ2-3	TGTGCCAGCAGCCCAATAGCGGTCACAGATACGCAGTATTTT	CASSPIAVTDTQYF
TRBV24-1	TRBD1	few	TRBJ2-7	TGTGCCACCAGTGGACCCGGGACAGATGCCTACGAGCAGTACTTC	CATSGPGTDAYEQYF
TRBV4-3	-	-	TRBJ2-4	TGCGCCAGCAGCCAAGACCAGGGGCTGGAGAACATTCAGTACTTC	CASSQDQGLENIQYF
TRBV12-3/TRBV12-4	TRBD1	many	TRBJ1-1	TGTGCCTGCCAAGGGACAGACACTGAAGCTTTCTTT	CACQGTDTEAFF
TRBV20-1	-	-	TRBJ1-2	TGCAGTGCTAGAGCAGAAGACTATGGCTACACCTTC	CSARAEDYGYTF
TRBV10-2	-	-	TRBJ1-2	TGCGCCAGCAGTGAACAGATTAGAGTCGGAGGGTGGAACTATGGCTACACCTTC	CASSEQIRVGGWNYGYTF
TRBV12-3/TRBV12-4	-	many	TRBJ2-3	TGTGCCAGCAGTTTCCCTCCCCGAGATACGCAGTATTTT	CASSFPPRDTQYF
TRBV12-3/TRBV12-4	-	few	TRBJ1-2	TGTGCCAGCAGTTCGTCAGATCTAGCCGGGGGCTACACCTTC	CASSSSDLAGGYTF
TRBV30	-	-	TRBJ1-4	TGTGCCTGGAGTGCGGGCGAGGCAACTAATGAAAAACTGTTTTTT	CAWSAGEATNEKLFF
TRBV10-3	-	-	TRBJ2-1	TGTGCCATTTCACCTGGGACCGATTCCTACAATGAGCAGTTCTTC	CAISPGTDSYNEQFF
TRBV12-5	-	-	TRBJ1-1	TGTGCTAGTGGTTATGTGGGGGGTGAAGCTTTCTTT	CASGYVGGEAFF
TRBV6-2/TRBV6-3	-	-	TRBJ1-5	TGTGCCAGCAGTGAACCGTCGTGGCTCCAACCCACATATAGCAATCAGCCCCAGCATTTT	CASSEPSWLQPTYSNQPQHF
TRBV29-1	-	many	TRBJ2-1	TGCAGCGCCTTCGCGGTGTACAATGAGCAGTTCTTC	CSAFAVYNEQFF
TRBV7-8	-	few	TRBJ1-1	TGTGCCAGCAGCTTAAGTTCGTGGGTGAACACTGAAGCTTTCTTT	CASSLSSWVNTEAFF
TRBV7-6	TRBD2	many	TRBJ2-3	TGTGCCAGCAGCCGAGCGGGACCAGGGAGAAATACGCAGTATTTT	CASSRAGPGRNTQYF
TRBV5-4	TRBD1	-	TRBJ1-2	TGTGCCAGCAGATGGGACAGGGGCTTTCGCTATGGCTACACCTTC	CASRWDRGFRYGYTF
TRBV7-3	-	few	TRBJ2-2	TGTGCCAGCGAGAGTCGGACCGGGGAGCTGTTTTTT	CASESRTGELFF
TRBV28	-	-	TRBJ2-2	TGTGCCAGCAGTTTGGTTCCCCTCTCCGGGGAGCTGTTTTTT	CASSLVPLSGELFF
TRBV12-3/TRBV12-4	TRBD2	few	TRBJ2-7	TGTGCCAGCAGTTCCCATCAGACTAGCGGGGGGACCGGAATCGGTTACGAGCAGTACTTC	CASSSHQTSGGTGIGYEQYF
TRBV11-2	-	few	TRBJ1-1	TGTGCCAGCAGCTTAGAGTCCAGGGGATTTGAAGCTTTCTTT	CASSLESRGFEAFF